A single sample is the source of the 7 T cell receptor beta chains below, sequenced in a study of blood T cell repertoires in COVID-19 (TCRdb year 2020). The library came from the immunoSEQ multiplex PCR assay. Entries here come from immuneACCESS through TCRdb and include only in-frame sequences with V and J called. Some clones fail to appear in such tables; in the studies checked, an unresolved V gene covers under half of the shortfall, and the cause of the remainder is unknown. For this sample the table gives about 430,000 clones, of which 80% to 90% were detected only once. Approximately 1.2% of the sample is taken by the ten largest. The sequencing input was PBMCs or T cells enriched from blood (not recorded which). Receptors were obtained from a man younger than 40 who had recovered from COVID-19.

V and J are TRBV13 and TRBJ2-2; D is ambiguous. The V end was cut by 5 bases, the J end by 4 bases, with 8 bases between. Germline loops: CDR1 PRHDT, CDR2 FYEKMQ (reference sequence). This CDR3 is 13 amino acids long. In nucleotides, the CDR3 is TGTGCCAGCAGCCCGAGATCCACCGGGGAGCTGTTTTTT. Translated, it gives CASSPRSTGELFF.

The V gene is TRBV5-1, the J gene TRBJ2-7; 11 bases are shared with TRBD1. Germline lookup yields CDR1 SGHRS and CDR2 YFSETQ. V was clipped by 4 bases and J by 5 bases; unmatched bases: 5. CDR3 length equals 14 residues. CDR3 protein: CASSVGQGGHEQYF. CDR3 nucleotides: TGCGCCAGCAGCGTGGGACAGGGGGGTCACGAGCAGTACTTC.

This clone has just one count. The rearrangement uses TRBV5-4 and TRBJ1-1; D ambiguous. This CDR3 spans 14 amino acids. Germline assignment: CDR1 SGHNT and CDR2 YYREEE (reference sequence). The germline V and J ends were trimmed by 2 bases and 1 base, with 9 bases remaining between them. CDR3 in amino acids: CASSLGGRNTEAFF. CDR3 in DNA: TGTGCCAGCAGCTTAGGCGGGAGGAACACTGAAGCTTTCTTT.

The rearrangement joins TRBV7-2 to TRBJ1-6; no firm D call. Trimming removed 5 bases at V and 7 bases at J, with 12 bases between. Germline V gene sequence: CDR1 SGHTA, CDR2 FQGNSA. This CDR3 spans 14 amino acids. The DNA of the CDR3 is TGTGCCAGCAGCCCGGGGAGGGTAAATTCACCCCTCCACTTT. This encodes CASSPGRVNSPLHF. Full variable domain (rest looked up from reference TRBV7-2 and TRBJ1-6): GAGVSQSPSNKVTEKGKDVELRCDPISGHTALYWYRQSLGQGLEFLIYFQGNSAPDKSGLPSDRFSAERTGGSVSTLTIQRTQQEDSAVYLCASSPGRVNSPLHFGNGTRLTVT.

This chain uses TRBV29-1 with TRBJ2-2, with D perhaps matching TRBD1 (5 bases). The CDR3 spans 13 residues. Germline V lookup: CDR1 SQVTM, CDR2 ANQGSEA. V was shortened by 3 bases and J by 7 bases, with 12 bases between the two germline ends. CDR3: CSVDQGFFGELFF. The CDR3 coding sequence is TGCAGCGTTGACCAGGGATTTTTCGGGGAGCTGTTTTTT.

The chain carries TRBV14 and TRBJ1-1; perhaps TRBD1 as D (6 bases). Germline CDR1 and CDR2: SGHDN and FVKESK. The CDR3 sequence is 14 residues long. V lost 2 bases and J 1 base, leaving 8 bases between the germline ends. CDR3 in amino acids: CASSQRTENTEAFF. CDR3 DNA sequence: TGTGCCAGCAGCCAAAGGACAGAGAACACTGAAGCTTTCTTT.

The gene calls are TRBV15 and TRBJ2-1; a possible D gene is TRBD2 (5 bases). The V end lost 1 base, the J end lost 10 bases, and 14 bases lay between the germline ends. Germline loops: CDR1 LNHNV, CDR2 YYDKDF (reference sequence). This CDR3 has 14 residues. The CDR3 is CATSRAEDGWEQFF. Here the CDR3 DNA reads TGTGCCACCAGCAGAGCGGAGGATGGCTGGGAGCAGTTCTTC. Full variable domain (rest looked up from reference TRBV15 and TRBJ2-1): DAMVIQNPRYQVTQFGKPVTLSCSQTLNHNVMYWYQQKSSQAPKLLFHYYDKDFNNEADTPDNFQSRRPNTSFCFLDIRSPGLGDTAMYLCATSRAEDGWEQFFGPGTRLTVL.